The following is a T cell receptor beta chain sequence with its context. Its specific antigen is unknown. Within one base of it there is no much larger clone, and no base qualities were kept. This sample was taken from a study of blood T cell repertoires in COVID-19 (dated by TCRdb to 2018 to 2021). Concerning the study at large: The collaborator samples originated in the United States, Italy and Spain and spanned the acute and convalescent phases of COVID-19. The prospective study material was composed of cDNA or gDNA derived from T cells, B-cell-depleted T cells, or PBMCs. The dataset comprised deeply sampled blood TCRbeta repertoires from subjects exposed to, actively infected with, or recovered from COVID-19. A freely available public database, intended as a resource for researchers studying the immune response to SARS-CoV-2, is where the repertoires were released. Samples were obtained from the ongoing ImmuneRACE study (first 160 participants) and from about 1,300 subjects provided by 6 global collaborators. Sample metadata almost always included a de-identified subject ID, COVID-19 status, age in years and sex. Where HLA class I and class II types were available, the types were taken from metadata supplied by the sample provider, not from assay-based typing.

TCRbeta CDR3 regions were amplified from genomic DNA by means of the immunoSEQ Assay, a bias-controlled multiplex PCR. The paper's data handling went like this. The number of nucleated cells in each sample was estimated from the amplification of reference gene primers within the assay. To quantify the absolute abundance of each unique TCRbeta CDR3 rearrangement, sequence reads were collapsed and filtered. Productive Simpson clonality was computed per sample as the square root of Simpson's diversity index over productive rearrangements. Held by TCRdb, this immuneACCESS table contains in-frame sequences only and omits some clones. Under half of the omission traces to an unresolved V gene where checked; the cause of the rest is unknown. The V and J calls and clone size were taken over from that table, and D and trimming were inferred from the DNA. Within this sample are fewer than 300,000 clones, with 82% of them counted one time only. The top ten constitute around 3.2% of the sample.

Whole blood was collected in K2EDTA tubes by collaborating institutions according to the institutions' own protocols. Collaborator samples were shipped for TCRbeta analysis as frozen whole blood, isolated PBMCs, or DNA extracted from either sample type. The germline V gene sets CDR1 to ENHRY and CDR2 to SYGVKD. V loses 4 bases of germline sequence and J loses 5 bases, and the interval between the two ends is 12 bases. The cysteine opens and the phenylalanine closes a CDR3 of 15 amino acids. Kept here is only the CDR3 DNA, which spans 45 bases and is read in frame from base 1. The full study reports these points: The quantity of clinical and demographic metadata differed by source and by participant and was supplied without curation.

The sequencing sample was made of peripheral blood. The sequence was collected from a woman between 18 and 29 years old with acute or convalescent COVID-19. The chain is assembled from TRBV10-3 and TRBJ1-6, and possibly TRBD1, on 5 matching bases. The CDR3 corresponds to CAISAAGPNNSPLHF. In nucleotides, the sequence is TGTGCCATCAGTGCCGCAGGGCCCAATAATTCACCCCTCCACTTT.